The entry that follows covers one T cell receptor beta chain sequence. This clone was observed a few times. This receptor's antigen is unknown. Base qualities are not recorded, but no much larger clone differs from it by a single base. TCR CDR3 regions were amplified from genomic DNA by multiplex PCR using the deep immunoSEQ assay. Extracted genomic DNA from each cell subset was distributed evenly across all wells of several immunoSEQ 96-well plates, and each plate was treated as a replicate. For sorted subsets, each replicate PCR was loaded with roughly 0.2 ug genomic DNA, equivalent to some 27,000 T cell genomes. Purified libraries were measured with a Qubit 3.0 fluorometer, size-checked on a Bioanalyzer 2100, and measured again with the KAPA Library Quantification kit. Every immunoSEQ 96-well plate was sequenced on a dedicated single-read 150-cycle Illumina NextSeq 550 flow cell. In the source study's methods: Because the immunoSEQ output included only junctional sequences and no quality scores, the filtering could not be the same as the filtering used for full-length reads. To assign V/J genes and CDR3, sequences were annotated using PyIR, a Python wrapper for IgBLAST v1.9, with IMGT germline references. Any read was removed if the V/J assignment was weak (E-value above 1e-6), the CDR3 was missing, or the read contained stop codons, out-of-frame junctions, or ambiguous translated residues. V3J clonotypes were defined as sequences sharing the same inferred V gene, J gene, and CDR3 amino acid sequence. To compute the percentage overlap between repertoires, the number of shared unique clonotypes was divided by the size of the smaller repertoire. Richness of each repertoire was evaluated using RTK rarefaction, the Chao1 estimator, and Recon v2.1 estimates of unobserved clonotypes. For all TCRbeta clonotypes obtained by the gDNA method from a handful of donors, generation probabilities were computed with OLGA. Not all clones reach the TCRdb copy of this immuneACCESS table, which keeps in-frame sequences only. Checked studies attribute under half of the gap to unresolved V genes and leave the rest unexplained. From that table come the V and J calls and clone size; the DNA was used to work out D and trimming. Present in this sample are approximately 2.3 million clones, approximately 95% of which were seen just once. In total, the top ten clones hold under 0.45% of the sample.

These data come from a study of shared clonotypes between healthy human individuals (dated by TCRdb to about 2020). A note on the overall study: Two women and a few men aged 18 to 49 years were included in the cohort. Different laboratories and diverse techniques were used to prepare libraries and sequence TCR repertoires, to increase sequencing depth and limit assay-specific biases. For each donor, CD4 naive and CD4 memory were each given three plates, CD8 naive was given two plates, and CD8 memory was given one plate. To estimate repertoire size and how much clonotype sharing occurs between individuals, the study deeply sequenced the blood TCR repertoires of about 5 healthy adults. Between about 0.8 and 9.5 billion PBMCs per donor were obtained by leukapheresis. Overall study results and their limits: Estimated clonotype richness was generally larger for naive than for memory subsets. Only blood was sampled, and tissue TCR repertoires likely differ from those in blood. The genetic and exposure-history diversity represented was limited by the small number of donors. Incomplete sequencing was indicated by rarefaction of sorted-subset datasets, despite the large sequencing depth. Compared with non-shared clonotypes, clonotypes shared by all four sorted-subset donors had higher generation probabilities. Sharing across a few donors was observed for around 5% of naive CD4, around 3.5% of naive CD8, 2% to 2.5% of memory CD4, and about 0.4% of memory CD8 clonotypes. Based on pairwise subsampling, the degree of clonotype sharing among donors was expected to be affected by sequencing depth.

The donors were healthy, HIV-negative adults who had no recently reported acute infections or vaccinations. Only Caucasian adults living in Nashville, Tennessee, USA were represented among the donors. CD4+ T cells were enriched through magnetic negative selection, after which naive cells were positively selected on CD45RA and the remaining negative fraction served as the memory subset. Blood was collected by leukapheresis, and PBMCs were isolated by Ficoll-Histopaque density gradient centrifugation and then cryopreserved in liquid nitrogen vapor phase. Purity and quantity of every magnetically sorted T cell population were checked by analytical flow cytometry. Each sorted fraction had its genomic DNA isolated and then quantified by UV absorbance on a Nanodrop 2000c. Trimming takes 0 bases from V and 8 bases from J, and the germline ends sit 11 bases apart. CDR1 SGDLS and CDR2 YYNGEE are derived from the germline V gene. The CDR3 holds 14 amino acids from the cysteine to the phenylalanine. Of all the DNA, just the CDR3 is kept, 42 bases in frame from base 1.

The sequenced sample was naive CD4+ T cells from PBMCs. The cell subset or site label, as the study defines it: CD45RA+ positively selected. The source of this sequence is a man aged 18 to 30 in good health. Some clones in this sample may be carry-over from other donors' samples. The chain links TRBV9 with TRBJ1-4, with a weak D call of TRBD1 (6 bases match). The CDR3 region has the sequence CASSVGQGSEKLFF. The DNA reads as follows: TGTGCCAGCAGCGTAGGGCAGGGGTCGGAAAAACTGTTTTTT.